One sample yielded the 17 T cell receptor beta chains listed below, sequenced in a study of blood T cell repertoires in COVID-19. TCRdb's table, derived via immunoSEQ multiplex PCR, lists solely in-frame clones and lacks some. The data contain tens of thousands of clones, 88% of them singletons. The specimen sequenced was peripheral blood. The receptors shown here come from a human donor with active COVID-19. The donor label of this sample is uncertain.

This clone showed up just once. The rearrangement links TRBV7-2 to TRBJ2-2; maybe TRBD1 (6 bases). The CDR3 contains 15 residues. The germline gives CDR1 SGHTA, CDR2 FQGNSA. V lost 2 bases, J lost 0 bases, and 7 bases lay in between. CDR3 protein: CASSLRTANTGELFF. The CDR3 DNA follows: TGTGCCAGCAGCTTAAGGACAGCGAACACCGGGGAGCTGTTTTTT. Together with reference TRBV7-2 and TRBJ2-2, the CDR3 gives the full variable domain: GAGVSQSPSNKVTEKGKDVELRCDPISGHTALYWYRQSLGQGLEFLIYFQGNSAPDKSGLPSDRFSAERTGGSVSTLTIQRTQQEDSAVYLCASSLRTANTGELFFGEGSRLTVL.

V and J are TRBV7-2 and TRBJ2-3; TRBD2 agrees at 8 bases. Unmatched junction bases numbered 8, after V lost 6 bases and J lost 3 bases. Germline CDR1 SGHTA, CDR2 FQGNSA. CDR3 size: 15 residues. CDR3 nucleotide sequence: TGTGCCAGCAGTTGGGCGGCGGGAGGAACAGATACGCAGTATTTT. Residues: CASSWAAGGTDTQYF.

The chain has TRBV10-3 and TRBJ2-7, with 11 positions matching TRBD2. J gave up 1 base and V 10 bases, and 6 bases lay outside the gene matches. Germline loops: CDR1 ENHRY, CDR2 SYGVKD. This CDR3 spans 14 amino acids. The CDR3 reads CASAGLAESYEQYF. DNA of the CDR3: TGTGCCAGCGCGGGACTAGCGGAGTCCTACGAGCAGTACTTC.

The rearrangement uses TRBV7-2 and TRBJ1-4; 7 bases align to TRBD1. There are 15 residues in the CDR3. Per germline, CDR1 SGHTA and CDR2 FQGNSA. The V gene end was trimmed by 5 bases and the J gene end by 8 bases; junction bases not matched to a gene: 11. CDR3 loop: CASSRQDRVGEKLFF. As DNA, the CDR3 is TGTGCCAGCAGCAGACAAGACAGGGTAGGAGAAAAACTGTTTTTT.

The genes are TRBV7-8 and TRBJ2-2; 10 nucleotides line up with TRBD1. The CDR3 has 17 residues. Germline V gene sequence: CDR1 SGHVS, CDR2 FQNEAQ. V gave up 5 bases and J gave up 3 bases; unmatched junction bases: 9. In nucleotides, the CDR3 is TGTGCCAGCAGCCCCCTCAGGACAGGGGGTCACACCGGGGAGCTGTTTTTT. Its protein is CASSPLRTGGHTGELFF. Drawing the rest from reference TRBV7-8 and TRBJ2-2, the complete variable domain is GAGVSQSPRYKVAKRGQDVALRCDPISGHVSLFWYQQALGQGPEFLTYFQNEAQLDKSGLPSDRFFAERPEGSVSTLKIQRTQQEDSAVYLCASSPLRTGGHTGELFFGEGSRLTVL.

The V gene is TRBV15, the J gene TRBJ1-6, with a possible D match to TRBD1 (5 bases). The CDR3 runs 15 residues. Trimming cost V 0 bases and J 15 bases, with 18 bases left between them. The germline V gene has CDR1 LNHNV and CDR2 YYDKDF (reference sequence). For the CDR3, the DNA is TGTGCCACCAGCAGAGACTTCCAGGGCCGGGGGGTCCTCCACTTT. Residues: CATSRDFQGRGVLHF.

This chain links TRBV14 with TRBJ2-1, with 7 bases matching TRBD1. Germline V lookup: CDR1 SGHDN, CDR2 FVKESK. This CDR3 region has 13 residues. V shed 4 bases, J shed 5 bases, and the junction held 2 bases outside the gene matches. The CDR3 here is CASSPTGNNEQFF. The CDR3 region has the DNA TGTGCCAGCAGCCCGACAGGGAACAATGAGCAGTTCTTC.

The CDR3: CASSAGGSSYEQYF. As DNA, the CDR3 is TGTGCCAGCAGTGCCGGGGGAAGCTCCTACGAGCAGTACTTC. V and J are TRBV28 and TRBJ2-7, with a tentative D call TRBD2 (6 bases). The CDR3 contains 14 residues. V was shortened by 5 bases and J by 0 bases, with 11 bases between the two germline ends. CDR1 and CDR2 from the germline V gene are MDHEN and SYDVKM.

This sequence joins TRBV19 and TRBJ1-2; tentatively, D is TRBD1 (5 bases). This CDR3 region has 15 residues. From germline, CDR1 is LNHDA and CDR2 SQIVND (reference sequence). V was pared by 4 bases and J by 8 bases, with 20 bases between. Written as DNA, the CDR3 is TGTGCCAGTAGTAACTGGTCCAGGGAATCTGTCGGCTACACCTTC. It yields the protein CASSNWSRESVGYTF.

The chain recombines TRBV6-2 or TRBV6-3 with TRBJ1-6, with 9 bases matching TRBD1. J was trimmed by 5 bases and V by 5 bases; bases with no gene match: 4. CDR1 and CDR2 (germline): MNHEY, SVGEGT. This CDR3 region has 15 residues. CDR3 in DNA: TGTGCCAGCAGTCCACGGGACAGGGATAATTCACCCCTCCACTTT. Amino acid sequence: CASSPRDRDNSPLHF.

The rearrangement uses TRBV28 and TRBJ1-5; D possibly corresponds to TRBD1 (6 bases). Trimming pared 7 bases from V and 5 bases from J, leaving 18 bases between. CDR1 and CDR2 from the germline V gene are MDHEN and SYDVKM. This CDR3 spans 15 amino acids. The CDR3 is CASKKGGQRHQPQHF. CDR3 DNA sequence: TGTGCCAGCAAAAAAGGCGGACAGCGCCATCAGCCCCAGCATTTT.

The chain uses TRBV5-1 and TRBJ2-7; D uncertain. Trimming pared 0 bases from V and 4 bases from J, leaving 5 bases between. The CDR3 runs 12 residues. Germline V gene lookup returns CDR1 SGHRS and CDR2 YFSETQ. Written as DNA, the CDR3 is TGCGCCAGCAGCTTGGGCGCTTACGAGCAGTACTTC. Translating gives CASSLGAYEQYF. Together with reference TRBV5-1 and TRBJ2-7, the CDR3 gives the full variable domain: KAGVTQTPRYLIKTRGQQVTLSCSPISGHRSVSWYQQTPGQGLQFLFEYFSETQRNKGNFPGRFSGRQFSNSRSEMNVSTLELGDSALYLCASSLGAYEQYFGPGTRLTVT.

The gene calls are TRBV29-1 and TRBJ1-5, with 9 nucleotides matching TRBD1. Losses at the gene ends were 7 bases for V and 3 bases for J; bases not matched to a gene: 4. The CDR3 runs 13 residues. Germline V gives CDR1 SQVTM, CDR2 ANQGSEA. CDR3 bases: TGCAGCGCAGGGGACAGGGTCAATCAGCCCCAGCATTTT. It specifies CSAGDRVNQPQHF.

V and J are TRBV19 and TRBJ1-5; 8 bases map to TRBD1. The CDR3 contains 17 residues. Germline lookup yields CDR1 LNHDA and CDR2 SQIVND (reference sequence). Trimming removed 4 bases from V and 3 bases from J; junction bases left unmatched: 11. In DNA form, the CDR3 reads TGTGCCAGTAGTAACCGGGGAGACAGGGGCCCCAATCAGCCCCAGCATTTT. This encodes CASSNRGDRGPNQPQHF.

The CDR3 DNA is TGTGCCACCAGCAGAGATACTAGCGGGGTATACGAGCAGTACTTC. It encodes CATSRDTSGVYEQYF. The gene calls are TRBV15 and TRBJ2-7; 10 nucleotides match TRBD2. The CDR3 is made up of 15 amino acids. Per germline, CDR1 LNHNV and CDR2 YYDKDF (reference sequence). Trimming removed 0 bases from V and 4 bases from J; junction bases left unmatched: 3.

This clone was observed once. V usage is TRBV19 and J usage is TRBJ1-1, with 10 positions matching TRBD1. V dropped 1 base and J dropped 4; count of bases not matched to a gene: 6. CDR1 LNHDA and CDR2 SQIVND come from the germline V gene (reference sequence). This CDR3 has 16 amino acids. CDR3 sequence: CASSIVRQGASTEAFF. The DNA for the CDR3 is TGTGCCAGTAGTATAGTTAGACAGGGGGCGAGCACTGAAGCTTTCTTT.

This clone ranks as medium-sized (0.01 to 0.1%). The gene calls are TRBV11-2 and TRBJ2-1; perhaps TRBD2 as D (6 bases). CDR3 size: 14 residues. CDR1 SGHAT and CDR2 FQNNGV come from the germline V gene. The V gene lost 8 bases and the J gene lost 8 bases, with 19 bases spanning the gap. Here the CDR3 DNA reads TGTGCCAGCTTAGGACTAATAAGTTCAGATGAGCAGTTCTTC. Encoded protein: CASLGLISSDEQFF.